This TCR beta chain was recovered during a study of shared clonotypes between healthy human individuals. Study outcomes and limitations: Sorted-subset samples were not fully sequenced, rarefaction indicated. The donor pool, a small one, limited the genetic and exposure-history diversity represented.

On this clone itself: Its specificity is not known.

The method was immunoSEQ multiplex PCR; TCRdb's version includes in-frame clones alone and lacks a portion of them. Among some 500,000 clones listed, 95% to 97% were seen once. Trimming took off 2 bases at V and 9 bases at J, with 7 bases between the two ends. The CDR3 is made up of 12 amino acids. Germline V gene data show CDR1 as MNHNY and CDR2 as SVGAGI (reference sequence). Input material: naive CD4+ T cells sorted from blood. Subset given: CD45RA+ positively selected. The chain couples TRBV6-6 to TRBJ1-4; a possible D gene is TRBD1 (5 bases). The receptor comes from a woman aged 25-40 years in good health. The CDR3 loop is CASSYRGKKLFF. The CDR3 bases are TGTGCCAGCAGTTACAGGGGAAAAAAACTGTTTTTT.